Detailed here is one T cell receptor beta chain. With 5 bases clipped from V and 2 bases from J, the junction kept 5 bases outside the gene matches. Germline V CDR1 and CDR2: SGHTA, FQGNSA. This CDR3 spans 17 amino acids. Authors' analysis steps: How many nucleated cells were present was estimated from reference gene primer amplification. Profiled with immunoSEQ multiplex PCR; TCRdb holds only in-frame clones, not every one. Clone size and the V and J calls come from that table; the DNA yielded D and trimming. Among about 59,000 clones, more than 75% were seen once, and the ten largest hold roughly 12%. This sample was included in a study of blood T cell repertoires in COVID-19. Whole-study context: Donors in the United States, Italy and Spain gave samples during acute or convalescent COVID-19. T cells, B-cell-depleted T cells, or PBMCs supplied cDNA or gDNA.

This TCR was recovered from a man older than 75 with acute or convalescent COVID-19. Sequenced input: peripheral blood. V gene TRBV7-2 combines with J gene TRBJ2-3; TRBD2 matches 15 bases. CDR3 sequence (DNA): TGTGCCAGCAGCCGGACTAGCGGGGGGGGGATCACAGATACGCAGTATTTT. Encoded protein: CASSRTSGGGITDTQYF.